The present entry profiles one T cell receptor (beta chain) with its context. Its target antigen remains unknown. One base away there is no much larger clone; base qualities are not given. The sample is drawn from a study of identical twins' blood T cells (dated by TCRdb to about 2013). The study in broad terms: Around 50 million Illumina reads were obtained across roughly 12 libraries, of which six were alpha-chain libraries and six were beta-chain libraries. The study compared TCR alpha and beta chain repertoires of three pairs of monozygous twins using next-generation sequencing to assess genetic influence on repertoire formation.

On the study overall, not on this receptor specifically: The count of CDR3 clonotypes shared by two donors depended mainly on the product of the two donors' cloneset sizes, and twins did not clearly depart from this trend. V gene usage was reported to be markedly more similar within twin pairs than between unrelated donors, even among non-selected out-of-frame TCRbeta clonotypes. Environmental influences could not be excluded as an explanation for twin similarity, since twins were reared together. Validation by independent studies was stated to be required for the proposed role of the TCRalpha J segment in MHC recognition during thymic selection. Among the most abundant TCRbeta clonotypes, every donor shared more CDR3 sequences with her own twin than with unrelated donors.

There are 12 amino acids in the CDR3, from cysteine to phenylalanine inclusive. The DNA shown is the 36-base CDR3, in frame from base 1. The germline ends are 9 bases apart after V is trimmed by 5 bases and J by 2 bases. As encoded in the germline V gene (reference sequence), CDR1 is DFQATT while CDR2 is SNEGSKA. Libraries were built with 5' RACE. Instrument on record: Illumina Genome Analyzer IIx. RNA-based TCR cDNA libraries were prepared by a previously described protocol with several modifications. Sample-specific barcodes were introduced on both ends of each TCR cDNA library during cDNA synthesis and amplification to prevent cross-contamination. The study's processing was this. Between about 95,000 and nearly 500,000 clonotypes were identified per individual, and roughly 2.2 to 3.6 million CDR3-containing reads were obtained per library. Reads with improper barcode index combinations were discarded, and clonesets were then built for each library with the MiTCR software. MiTCR filtered or rescued low-quality reads and corrected PCR and sequencing errors when assembling CDR3 clonotypes. Artificial out-of-frame clonotypes were mapped to in-frame sequences, with one indel allowed in the CDR3, and then removed. To measure how similar V and J gene usage was between donors, Jensen-Shannon divergence was divided by mean entropy. The public sequencing data were trimmed at Q25 with fastp and processed into clonotypes with MiXCR by TCRdb, which kept only in-frame beta chains. Rows with a matching CDR3 protein are joined into one entry that keeps the most common DNA and genes. The V and J calls here are based on TCRdb, not the publication. The sample table records 350,000 to 400,000 distinct CDR3 sequences; 28% of these occur just once. The ten largest clonotypes hold about 6% of the sample.

Six healthy women forming three monozygous twin pairs were used as donors. All three twin pairs had been reared together and were thought likely to have met the same infectious agents and vaccines. RNA was isolated from peripheral blood mononuclear cells and used to prepare TCR cDNA libraries. The rearrangement joined TRBV20-1 to TRBJ1-2, with the D gene uncertain. The source of this sequence is a woman aged 18 to 55 in good health. Specimen: PBMCs. CDR3 reads: CSALRGNYGYTF. Here is the DNA: TGCAGTGCTCTCCGTGGGAACTATGGCTACACCTTC.